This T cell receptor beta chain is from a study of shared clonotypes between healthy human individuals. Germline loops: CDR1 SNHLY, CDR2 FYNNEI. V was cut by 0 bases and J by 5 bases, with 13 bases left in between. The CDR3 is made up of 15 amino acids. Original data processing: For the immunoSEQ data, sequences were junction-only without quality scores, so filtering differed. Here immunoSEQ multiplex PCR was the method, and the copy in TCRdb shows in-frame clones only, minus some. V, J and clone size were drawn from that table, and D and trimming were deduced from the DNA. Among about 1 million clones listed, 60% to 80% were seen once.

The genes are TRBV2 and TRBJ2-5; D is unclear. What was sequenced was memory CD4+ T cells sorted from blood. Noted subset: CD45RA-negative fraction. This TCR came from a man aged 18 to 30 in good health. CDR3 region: CASSEAYNPEETQYF. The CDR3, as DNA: TGTGCCAGCAGTGAAGCATATAACCCTGAGGAGACCCAGTACTTC.